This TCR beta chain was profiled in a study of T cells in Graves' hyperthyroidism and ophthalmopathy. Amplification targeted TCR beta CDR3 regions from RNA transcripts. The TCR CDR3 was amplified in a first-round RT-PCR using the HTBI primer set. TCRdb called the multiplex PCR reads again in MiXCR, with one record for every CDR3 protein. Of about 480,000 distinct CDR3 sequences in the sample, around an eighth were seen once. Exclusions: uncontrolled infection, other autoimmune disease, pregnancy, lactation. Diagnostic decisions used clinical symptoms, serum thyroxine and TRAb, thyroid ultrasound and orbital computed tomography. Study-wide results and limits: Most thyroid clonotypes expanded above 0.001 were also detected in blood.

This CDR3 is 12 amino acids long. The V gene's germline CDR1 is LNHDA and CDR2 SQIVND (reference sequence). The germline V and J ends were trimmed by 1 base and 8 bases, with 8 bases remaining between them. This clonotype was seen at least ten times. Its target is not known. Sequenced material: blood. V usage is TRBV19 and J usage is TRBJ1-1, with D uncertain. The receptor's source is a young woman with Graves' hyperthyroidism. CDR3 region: CASSIGAAEAFF. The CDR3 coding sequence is TGTGCCAGTAGTATAGGGGCGGCAGAAGCTTTCTTT.